Here is one T cell receptor (beta chain) with its context. Trimming at V came to 6 bases and at J to 7 bases, leaving 11 bases not matched to a gene. The CDR3 has 14 residues. Germline lookup yields CDR1 SQVTM and CDR2 ANQGSEA. This sample is part of a study of blood T cell repertoires in COVID-19. Sequencing used immunoSEQ multiplex PCR; TCRdb keeps in-frame clones, though not all of them. The sample gives about 220,000 clones, more than 65% of which show up once; approximately 3.8% is in the top ten. What was sequenced was peripheral blood. This receptor was taken from a woman of 80 years or more with acute or convalescent COVID-19. This chain uses TRBV29-1 with TRBJ2-1; 8 bases map to TRBD1. As DNA, the CDR3 is TGCAGCGTCGTGAGAGGGACAGGTCAGAATGAGCAGTTCTTC. This sequence encodes CSVVRGTGQNEQFF.